This TCR beta chain was captured by sequencing in a study of T cells expressing NK-cell markers. Across the whole study: Most of the eight sequenced donors were HCMV-seropositive; one was seronegative. General study results and limits: Top CD8+ clonotypes included the dominant CD3+CD56+NKG2C+ clonotypes in six donors.

TCRdb reprocessed the 5' RACE reads, keeping one entry per CDR3 protein, no DNA. The sample has approximately 150,000 distinct CDR3 sequences, and its top ten clones hold less than 15%. There are 16 residues in the CDR3. Germline values: CDR1 DFQATT, CDR2 SNEGSKA (reference sequence). With respect to this clonotype: The antigen remains unidentified.

This chain uses TRBV20-1 with TRBJ2-1; TCRdb lists TRBD1, though no DNA is available to test this call. The sequencing input was blood T cells: a sorted CD56 or NKG2C T cell subset, CD4+ or CD8+ T cells, or bulk PBMC T cells (not recorded which). This clonotype was obtained from a man younger than 30 in good health. The CDR3 protein is CSAHNRDLGVYNEQFF.